These 14 T cell receptor beta chains originate from one sample sequenced in a study of blood T cell repertoires in COVID-19. This table comes from immunoSEQ multiplex PCR, and its TCRdb copy is limited to in-frame clones, with some not included. This table holds 95,000 to 150,000 clones, over 70% found once. The specimen was peripheral blood. Receptors were obtained from a man older than 75 with active or convalescent COVID-19.

The chain couples TRBV6-2 or TRBV6-3 to TRBJ1-5; D remains unclear. Trimming cost V 2 bases and J 6 bases, with 5 bases left between them. The CDR3 loop spans 12 amino acids. Germline CDR1 reads MNHEY; CDR2 reads SVGEGT. The CDR3: CASSYRSQPQHF. In nucleotides, the CDR3 is TGTGCCAGCAGTTACCGGAGTCAGCCCCAGCATTTT.

The chain recombines TRBV6-4 with TRBJ2-3, with 8 nucleotides matching TRBD2. V dropped 0 bases and J dropped 7; count of bases not matched to a gene: 6. This CDR3 has 15 residues. Germline-derived CDR1 and CDR2 are MRHNA and SNTAGT. The CDR3 DNA reads as TGTGCCAGCAGTGACTCCCCTGCGGGGGGTCATACGCAGTATTTT. It translates to CASSDSPAGGHTQYF.

V usage is TRBV6-5 and J usage is TRBJ1-1; maybe TRBD1 (5 bases). V lost 2 bases and J 1 base, leaving 5 bases between the germline ends. Looked up from germline, CDR1 is MNHEY and CDR2 is SVGAGI. The CDR3 is 13 residues long. The CDR3 region has the DNA TGTGCCAGCAGTTACGACAGGAACACTGAAGCTTTCTTT. This gives the protein CASSYDRNTEAFF.

In its sample, this clone was seen a few times. V usage is TRBV4-2 and J usage is TRBJ2-7, with 9 positions matching TRBD1. Germline V gene lookup returns CDR1 LGHNA and CDR2 YNFKEQ. Germline trimming cut 5 bases from V and 2 bases from J; bases unmatched to any gene: 13. The CDR3 spans 17 residues. CDR3 in DNA: TGTGCCAGCAGCAAAGGGTCCGGGACAGGGACGACCTACGAGCAGTACTTC. It specifies CASSKGSGTGTTYEQYF.

This clone was found once. The chain couples TRBV7-8 to TRBJ2-1; the D gene is possibly TRBD1 (6 bases). Looked up from germline, CDR1 is SGHVS and CDR2 is FQNEAQ. This CDR3 contains 14 residues. The V end was cut by 5 bases, the J end by 7 bases, with 15 bases between. The CDR3 here is CASSRTDRFNEQFF. In DNA, the CDR3 is TGTGCCAGCAGCAGAACCGACAGGTTTAATGAGCAGTTCTTC. The full variable domain, completed using reference TRBV7-8 and TRBJ2-1, is GAGVSQSPRYKVAKRGQDVALRCDPISGHVSLFWYQQALGQGPEFLTYFQNEAQLDKSGLPSDRFFAERPEGSVSTLKIQRTQQEDSAVYLCASSRTDRFNEQFFGPGTRLTVL.

The chain couples TRBV3-1 (or the pseudogene TRBV3-2) to TRBJ2-7, with D hard to call. The CDR3 extends over 14 amino acids. V was pared by 4 bases and J by 1 base, with 11 bases between. The germline V gene encodes CDR1 LGHDT and CDR2 YNNKEL (reference sequence). The CDR3 loop is CASSRSPSSYEQYF. CDR3 nucleotides: TGTGCCAGCAGCCGCAGTCCTTCTTCCTACGAGCAGTACTTC.

This chain links TRBV7-9 with TRBJ2-5; D is possibly TRBD1 (5 bases). V lost 5 bases and J 4 bases, leaving 17 bases between the germline ends. The CDR3 is 15 amino acids. Looked up from germline, CDR1 is SEHNR and CDR2 is FQNEAQ (reference sequence). CDR3 region: CASSPPYRQGETQYF. The CDR3 coding sequence is TGTGCCAGCAGCCCCCCCTATCGGCAGGGAGAGACCCAGTACTTC. The variable domain in full, with the rest retrieved from reference TRBV7-9 and TRBJ2-5, is DTGVSQNPRHKITKRGQNVTFRCDPISEHNRLYWYRQTLGQGPEFLTYFQNEAQLEKSRLLSDRFSAERPKGSFSTLEIQRTEQGDSAMYLCASSPPYRQGETQYFGPGTRLLVL.

This clone was counted a few times. The chain has TRBV29-1 and TRBJ1-4; no clear D gene. This CDR3 contains 13 residues. V shed 4 bases and J shed 0 bases, with 6 bases lying between them. Germline V CDR1 and CDR2: SQVTM, ANQGSEA. The CDR3 region has the DNA TGCAGCGTTGGTTTCGCAACTAATGAAAAACTGTTTTTT. Translating gives CSVGFATNEKLFF.

This sequence joins TRBV12-3 or TRBV12-4 and TRBJ2-3; TRBD2 might be the D (5 bases). Trimming stripped 3 bases from V and 6 bases from J, with 10 bases between. The CDR3 sequence is 13 residues long. CDR3 sequence: CASSFGRRDTQYF. CDR3 nucleotide sequence: TGTGCCAGCAGTTTCGGACGGAGGGATACGCAGTATTTT.

The V call is TRBV7-2, the J call TRBJ1-5; D possibly corresponds to TRBD1 (5 bases). This CDR3 spans 12 amino acids. V gave up 5 bases and J gave up 5 bases, with 7 bases separating them. Germline-derived CDR1 and CDR2 are SGHTA and FQGNSA. Here the CDR3 reads CASSDRDQPQHF. CDR3 nucleotide sequence: TGTGCCAGCAGCGACAGAGATCAGCCCCAGCATTTT.

This clone was counted only a few times. In DNA form, the CDR3 reads TGTGCCAGCAGTTTGCCAGGGGGCGGCTATGGCTACACCTTC. As protein: CASSLPGGGYGYTF. The rearrangement joins TRBV28 to TRBJ1-2; 8 nucleotides match TRBD1. V shed 3 bases and J 4 bases; nucleotides not matched to a gene: 4. In germline, CDR1 is MDHEN, CDR2 SYDVKM. The CDR3 is made up of 14 amino acids.

About this clone: Other DNA sequences in the same sample also yield this CDR3. The genes are TRBV19 and TRBJ1-5; weak D call: TRBD1 (5 bases). Trimming removed 2 bases at V and 6 bases at J, with 8 bases between. Germline values: CDR1 LNHDA, CDR2 SQIVND (reference sequence). The CDR3 covers 13 residues. The CDR3, as DNA: TGTGCCAGTAGTATACAGGGTGGTCAGCCCCAGCATTTT. Its translation: CASSIQGGQPQHF.

This clone was observed once. CDR3 nucleotides: TGTGCCAGCAGCGTAGCTTGGACTAGCGGGGGGGAAGTGGTCAAAAACATTCAGTACTTC. Its translation is CASSVAWTSGGEVVKNIQYF. The V call is TRBV9, the J call TRBJ2-4; 15 bases agree with TRBD2. The CDR3 extends over 20 amino acids. CDR1 and CDR2 (germline): SGDLS, YYNGEE. Trimming took 0 bases from V and 3 from J; bases not matched to a gene: 10. Combining the CDR3 with reference TRBV9 and TRBJ2-4 gives the whole variable domain DSGVTQTPKHLITATGQRVTLRCSPRSGDLSVYWYQQSLDQGLQFLIQYYNGEERAKGNILERFSAQQFPDLHSELNLSSLELGDSALYFCASSVAWTSGGEVVKNIQYFGAGTRLSVL.

The table lists this clone with a few counts. The J gene is TRBJ2-6, the V gene TRBV5-1, with 8 bases identical to TRBD1. With V trimmed by 5 bases and J by 3 bases, 1 base remained unmatched. Germline assignment: CDR1 SGHRS and CDR2 YFSETQ. The CDR3 runs 14 residues. The CDR3 coding sequence is TGCGCCAGCAGGACAGGGGATGGGGCCAACGTCCTGACTTTC. It yields the protein CASRTGDGANVLTF.